Shown below are 14 T cell receptor beta chains from a single sample sequenced in a study of CD8 T cells in Susac syndrome. Random hexamers were used to reverse transcribe the RNA input (about 0.5 to 1 ug). TCRdb re-called the immunoSEQ multiplex PCR reads with MiXCR, one entry per CDR3 protein. The sample consists of around 80,000 distinct CDR3 sequences, about 94% of them appearing once. Specimen: CD8+ T cells from PBMCs. The receptors here all came from a human donor in good health.

The rearrangement links TRBV30 to TRBJ2-1, with 7 bases fitting TRBD2. The germline V gene encodes CDR1 GTSNPN and CDR2 SVGIG (reference sequence). This CDR3 region has 14 residues. The J segment lost 3 bases and the V segment lost 2 bases, leaving 4 bases of the junction unmatched. CDR3 in amino acids: CAWSREALYNEQFF. Written as DNA, the CDR3 is TGTGCCTGGAGTCGGGAGGCACTCTACAATGAGCAGTTCTTC.

The sample holds one count of this clonotype. The V call is TRBV20-1, the J call TRBJ2-7; no definite D call. The germline V and J ends were trimmed by 1 base and 3 bases, with 16 bases remaining between them. The CDR3 spans 15 residues. Germline lookup yields CDR1 DFQATT and CDR2 SNEGSKA (reference sequence). In DNA, the CDR3 is TGCAGTGCTAGAGTCCCTGGTAGAACCATCTACGAGCAGTACTTC. This gives the protein CSARVPGRTIYEQYF.

The gene calls are TRBV27 and TRBJ1-6; 7 nucleotides agree with TRBD1. The V gene's germline CDR1 is MNHEY and CDR2 SMNVEV (reference sequence). The CDR3 contains 15 residues. Losses at the gene ends were 5 bases for V and 9 bases for J; bases not matched to a gene: 10. CDR3 in amino acids: CASSQQTGRRSPLHF. The CDR3 DNA is TGTGCCAGCAGTCAACAGACAGGGCGTCGTTCACCCCTCCACTTT.

The sample holds one count of this clonotype. The chain recombines TRBV20-1 with TRBJ2-3; TRBD1 aligns across 8 bases. Germline CDR1 and CDR2: DFQATT and SNEGSKA (reference sequence). The V and J ends lost 5 bases and 0 bases, in that order; junction bases with no gene match: 7. This CDR3 is built from 15 residues. CDR3 coding DNA: TGCAGTGCTCACCGACGGGACAGGAGCACAGATACGCAGTATTTT. Translated, it gives CSAHRRDRSTDTQYF.

The rearrangement joins TRBV25-1 to TRBJ2-7; D is uncertain. The ends were cut back, 6 bases at V and 1 base at J, with 4 bases in the middle. The germline CDR1 and CDR2 sequences are MGHDK and SYGVNS. CDR3 length equals 11 residues. CDR3 nucleotide sequence: TGTGCCAGCAGGGCTTCCTACGAGCAGTACTTC. This gives the protein CASRASYEQYF.

The gene calls are TRBV9 and TRBJ2-7; 9 nucleotides line up with TRBD1. CDR1 is SGDLS, CDR2 YYNGEE, per germline. V shed 7 bases, J shed 4 bases, and the junction held 12 bases outside the gene matches. The CDR3 consists of 15 residues. CDR3 sequence: CASGRTGTGFYEQYF. The CDR3 coding sequence is TGTGCCAGCGGAAGAACCGGGACAGGGTTTTACGAGCAGTACTTC.

This chain connects TRBV12-5 to TRBJ2-7, with D unclear. Germline V gene sequence: CDR1 LGHNT, CDR2 FRNRAP. The CDR3 consists of 13 residues. The ends were cut back, 1 base at V and 7 bases at J, with 11 bases in the middle. The CDR3 loop reads CASGLDGVGEQYF. CDR3 in DNA: TGTGCTAGTGGTTTGGACGGAGTGGGAGAGCAGTACTTC.

V gene TRBV4-1 combines with J gene TRBJ1-2, with a possible D match to TRBD1 (5 bases). V lost 1 base to trimming and J lost 3 bases, with 18 bases between them. The CDR3 loop spans 17 amino acids. CDR1 is MGHRA, CDR2 YSYEKL, per germline. CDR3 in DNA: TGCGCCAGCAGCCAAGGACAGCTCCGTAGTATTCACTATGGCTACACCTTC. It encodes CASSQGQLRSIHYGYTF.

V and J are TRBV10-2 and TRBJ1-5; 7 nucleotides line up with TRBD1. Germline V lookup: CDR1 WSHSY, CDR2 SAAADI. The junction had 4 bases not matched to a gene; V was cut back by 3 bases and J by 2 bases. The CDR3 is 15 amino acids. The CDR3 bases are TGCGCCAGCAGTGACGGAACAGGGGGCAATCAGCCCCAGCATTTT. Encoded protein: CASSDGTGGNQPQHF.

The genes are TRBV27 and TRBJ2-7, with 7 positions matching TRBD2. The germline gives CDR1 MNHEY, CDR2 SMNVEV (reference sequence). J gave up 5 bases and V 6 bases, and 10 bases lay outside the gene matches. CDR3 length: 14 residues. The CDR3 protein is CASSPGPSGNEQYF. In DNA, the CDR3 is TGTGCCAGCAGCCCGGGGCCTAGCGGAAACGAGCAGTACTTC.

The genes are TRBV9 and TRBJ2-7; D is perhaps TRBD2 (5 bases). V shed 3 bases and J shed 2 bases, with 15 bases lying between them. This CDR3 is 15 amino acids long. The germline CDR1 and CDR2 sequences are SGDLS and YYNGEE. The CDR3 region is CASSAAGQAAYEQYF. DNA of the CDR3: TGTGCCAGCAGCGCTGCGGGTCAGGCGGCCTACGAGCAGTACTTC.

The V gene is TRBV4-1, the J gene TRBJ2-7; TRBD1 agrees at 7 bases. CDR1 and CDR2 from the germline V gene are MGHRA and YSYEKL. CDR3 length: 14 amino acids. After removal of 1 base from V and 1 base from J, the junction contained 1 base not matched to a gene. The CDR3 DNA sequence: TGCGCCAGCAGCCAAGTGGGACAGTCCTACGAGCAGTACTTC. Protein sequence: CASSQVGQSYEQYF.

The chain couples TRBV10-3 to TRBJ2-1; D gene unclear. The CDR3 contains 14 residues. Trimming took 0 bases from V and 12 from J, leaving 15 bases between them. Germline assignment: CDR1 ENHRY and CDR2 SYGVKD. CDR3 amino acids: CAISESDGPLRQFF. The CDR3 nucleotides read TGTGCCATCAGTGAGTCAGATGGTCCTTTGAGGCAGTTCTTC.

V usage is TRBV12-3 or TRBV12-4 and J usage is TRBJ1-3; D possibly corresponds to TRBD1 (5 bases). The CDR3 runs 14 residues. V was trimmed by 8 bases and J by 4 bases, leaving 15 bases between them. The CDR3 nucleotides read TGTGCCAGCCACGCCCGGGGGGAAGGAAACACCATATATTTT. It encodes CASHARGEGNTIYF.